The present entry profiles one T cell receptor beta chain with its context. Its binding antigen is unknown. No base qualities exist here, and no much larger clone lies one base off it. Here V drops 5 bases and J drops 0 bases, and the junction holds 11 bases not matched to any gene. CDR1 DFQATT and CDR2 SNEGSKA are derived from the germline V gene (reference sequence). The CDR3 has 18 amino acids, counting the end cysteine and phenylalanine. The kept DNA is CDR3 alone, 54 bases in frame from the first base. This sample is drawn from a study of identical twins (dated by TCRdb to 2016 to 2017). A note on the overall study: The study deep-sequenced TCR alpha and beta repertoires from monozygotic twins, unrelated adults of various ages and cord blood to test whether fetal clonotypes persist. To rule out contamination, replicate twin experiments were performed at different times with different library preparation protocols. Broader findings and caveats from the paper: Invariant T cells such as MAIT and iNKT could partly confound zero-insertion analyses, though diverse VJ usage argued against this for most clonotypes. In monozygotic twins, out-of-frame TCR alpha sharing was systematically underestimated by recombination models, although the models agreed with sharing between unrelated individuals. A weaker excess of twin sharing was found in beta out-of-frame sequences because the signal-to-noise ratio was lowered by fewer shared sequences. Because the same donors could not be followed over many years, the conclusions relied on cross-sectional statistical analysis. Out-of-frame TCR alpha sequences shared between twins showed an excess of low generation-probability sequences compared with coincidental sharing between unrelated individuals. Fewer insertions were carried by abundant cord blood beta clonotypes, a similar but weaker trend appeared in young adult naive repertoires, and no such trend appeared in memory repertoires.

Every donor was a healthy Caucasian. The twin cohort consisted of three pairs of female monozygotic twins, all aged roughly 18 to 30 years. CD4+ and CD8+ T cell populations were isolated with positive isolation kits from Invitrogen. The library was obtained by 5' RACE. Instrument on record: Illumina HiSeq 2000. A universal primer binding site was added through template switching, and the final cDNA carried a unique molecular identifier so that TCR cDNA molecules could be counted accurately. Specific primers in the conserved constant-segment region were used to synthesize first-strand cDNA for the TCR alpha and beta chains. To control for contamination, every cDNA library was double barcoded, receiving both a SMART-Mk sample barcode and Illumina barcodes. TruSeq adapter sequences, together with Illumina sample barcodes, were added in two successive PCR steps. Sequencing of the TCR alpha and beta cDNA libraries was done on the Illumina HiSeq platform using custom primers. Turning to the authors' computational methods: Unique molecular identifiers were extracted from raw reads with MiGEC, and CDR3 positions were determined with MiXCR. For each individual, recombination models were inferred using an EM algorithm with the repgenHMM and IGoR tools. Shared clonotype analysis was performed with the tcR package in R, normalizing sharing by the product of cloneset sizes. Out-of-frame nonproductive sequences were analyzed to study raw recombination free of thymic and clonal selection effects. TCRdb trimmed the raw reads at Q25, called clones with MiXCR and kept productive beta chains. When rows share a CDR3 protein, they turn into one entry using the most common DNA and genes. TCRdb assigned the V and J calls; the authors' analysis was not used. This sample lists under 350,000 distinct CDR3 sequences; roughly 8.6% were detected once. The ten biggest clones cover roughly 7% of the sample.

This sample also appeared in a second study, on yellow fever vaccine responses in identical twins. As described in the second report: According to the authors, in identical twins the way T cells responded to vaccination appeared partly convergent and partly personalized. Focusing on identical twins, the study followed the T cell clones that responded to the vaccine, and did so with precision.

The sequencing sample was made of CD8+ T cells sorted from blood. The chain is assembled from TRBV20-1 and TRBJ2-7; 15 bases in the junction line up with TRBD2. The sequence was obtained from a woman aged 18 to 35 in good health. The DNA reads as follows: TGCAGTGCTCCCGCCCCCGGACTAGCGGGAGGGATCTCCTACGAGCAGTACTTC. Translated, it reads CSAPAPGLAGGISYEQYF.